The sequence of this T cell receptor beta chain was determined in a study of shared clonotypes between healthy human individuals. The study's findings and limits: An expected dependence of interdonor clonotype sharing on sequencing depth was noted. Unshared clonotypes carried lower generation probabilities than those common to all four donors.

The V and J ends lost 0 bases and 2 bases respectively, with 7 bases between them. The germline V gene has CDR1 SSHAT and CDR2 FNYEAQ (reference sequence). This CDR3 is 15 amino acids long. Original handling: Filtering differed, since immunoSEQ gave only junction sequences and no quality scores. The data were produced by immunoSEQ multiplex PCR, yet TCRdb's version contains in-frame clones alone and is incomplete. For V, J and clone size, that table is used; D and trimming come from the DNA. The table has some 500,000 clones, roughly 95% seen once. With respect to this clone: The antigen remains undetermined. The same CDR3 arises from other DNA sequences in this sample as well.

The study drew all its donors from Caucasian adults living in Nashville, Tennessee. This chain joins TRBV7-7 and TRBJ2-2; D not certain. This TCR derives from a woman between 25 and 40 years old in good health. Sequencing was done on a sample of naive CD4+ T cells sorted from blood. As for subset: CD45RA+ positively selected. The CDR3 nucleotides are TGTGCCAGCAGCTTAGCTGGCGCCAACACCGGGGAGCTGTTTTTT. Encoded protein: CASSLAGANTGELFF. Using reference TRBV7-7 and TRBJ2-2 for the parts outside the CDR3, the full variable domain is GAGVSQSPRYKVTKRGQDVTLRCDPISSHATLYWYQQALGQGPEFLTYFNYEAQPDKSGLPSDRFSAERPEGSISTLTIQRTEQRDSAMYRCASSLAGANTGELFFGEGSRLTVL.